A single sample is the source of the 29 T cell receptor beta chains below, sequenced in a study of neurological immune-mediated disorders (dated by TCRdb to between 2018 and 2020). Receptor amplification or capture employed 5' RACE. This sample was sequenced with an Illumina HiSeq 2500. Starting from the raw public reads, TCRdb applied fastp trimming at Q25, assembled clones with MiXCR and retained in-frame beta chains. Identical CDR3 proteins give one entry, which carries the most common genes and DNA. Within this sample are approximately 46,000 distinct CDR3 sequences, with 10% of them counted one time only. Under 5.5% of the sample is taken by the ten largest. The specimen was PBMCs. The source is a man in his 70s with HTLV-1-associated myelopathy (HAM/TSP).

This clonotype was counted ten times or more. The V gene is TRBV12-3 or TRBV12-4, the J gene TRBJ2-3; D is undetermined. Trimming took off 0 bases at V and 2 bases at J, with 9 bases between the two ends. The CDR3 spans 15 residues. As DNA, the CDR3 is TGTGCCAGCAGTTTAGCCGCTGGACCCACAGATACGCAGTATTTT. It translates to CASSLAAGPTDTQYF.

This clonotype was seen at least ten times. CDR3 DNA sequence: TGTGCCAGCAGCCCTGGGGGGGGGGTCAAAAACATTCAGTACTTC. This sequence encodes CASSPGGGVKNIQYF. The chain combines TRBV7-2 with TRBJ2-4, with 7 nucleotides matching TRBD2. Losses at the gene ends were 5 bases for V and 3 bases for J; bases not matched to a gene: 7. Germline values: CDR1 SGHTA, CDR2 FQGNSA. This CDR3 region has 15 residues.

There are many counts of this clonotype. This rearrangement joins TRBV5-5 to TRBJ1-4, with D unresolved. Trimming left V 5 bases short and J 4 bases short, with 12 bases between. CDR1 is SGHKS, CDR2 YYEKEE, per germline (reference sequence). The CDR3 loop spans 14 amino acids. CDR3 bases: TGTGCCAGCAGTACAGCGGCCATTAATGAAAAACTGTTTTTT. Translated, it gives CASSTAAINEKLFF.

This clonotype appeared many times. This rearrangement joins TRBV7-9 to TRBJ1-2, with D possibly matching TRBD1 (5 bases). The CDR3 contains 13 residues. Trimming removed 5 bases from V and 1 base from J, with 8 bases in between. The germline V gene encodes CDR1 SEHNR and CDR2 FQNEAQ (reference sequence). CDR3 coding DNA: TGTGCCAGCAGCCCGGGACTTAACTATGGCTACACCTTC. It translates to CASSPGLNYGYTF. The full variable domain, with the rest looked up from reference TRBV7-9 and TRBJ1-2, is DTGVSQNPRHKITKRGQNVTFRCDPISEHNRLYWYRQTLGQGPEFLTYFQNEAQLEKSRLLSDRFSAERPKGSFSTLEIQRTEQGDSAMYLCASSPGLNYGYTFGSGTRLTVV.

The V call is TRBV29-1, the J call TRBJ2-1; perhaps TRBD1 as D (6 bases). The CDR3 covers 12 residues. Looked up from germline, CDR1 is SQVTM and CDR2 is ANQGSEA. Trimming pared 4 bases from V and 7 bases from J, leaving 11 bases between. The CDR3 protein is CSVGMTGNEQFF. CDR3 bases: TGCAGCGTTGGGATGACAGGTAATGAGCAGTTCTTC.

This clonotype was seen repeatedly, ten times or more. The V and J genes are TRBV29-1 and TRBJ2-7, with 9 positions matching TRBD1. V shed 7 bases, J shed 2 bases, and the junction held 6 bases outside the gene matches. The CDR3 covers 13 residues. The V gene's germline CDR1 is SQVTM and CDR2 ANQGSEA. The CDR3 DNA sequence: TGCAGCGCCAACACAGGGGGCCCCTACGAGCAGTACTTC. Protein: CSANTGGPYEQYF.

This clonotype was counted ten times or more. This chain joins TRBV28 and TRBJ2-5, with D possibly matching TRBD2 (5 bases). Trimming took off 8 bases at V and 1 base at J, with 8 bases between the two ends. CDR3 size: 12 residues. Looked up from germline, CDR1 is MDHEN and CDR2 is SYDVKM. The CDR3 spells CASRGVQETQYF. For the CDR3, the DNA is TGTGCCAGCCGGGGAGTCCAAGAGACCCAGTACTTC. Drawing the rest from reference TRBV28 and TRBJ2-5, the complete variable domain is DVKVTQSSRYLVKRTGEKVFLECVQDMDHENMFWYRQDPGLGLRLIYFSYDVKMKEKGDIPEGYSVSREKKERFSLILESASTNQTSMYLCASRGVQETQYFGPGTRLLVL.

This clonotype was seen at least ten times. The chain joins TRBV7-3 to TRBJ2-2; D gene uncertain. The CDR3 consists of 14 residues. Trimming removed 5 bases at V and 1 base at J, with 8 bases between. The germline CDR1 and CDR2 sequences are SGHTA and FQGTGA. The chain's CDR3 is CASSIAKNTGELFF. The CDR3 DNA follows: TGTGCCAGCAGCATCGCAAAGAACACCGGGGAGCTGTTTTTT.

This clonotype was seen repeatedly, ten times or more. CDR3 bases: TGTGCCAGCAGCTTAACGGGTAGGGGTGAAGCTTTCTTT. Protein product: CASSLTGRGEAFF. This sequence joins TRBV7-9 and TRBJ1-1, with D perhaps TRBD1 (5 bases). Looked up from germline, CDR1 is SEHNR and CDR2 is FQNEAQ (reference sequence). The CDR3 runs 13 residues. Trimming took 2 bases from V and 7 from J, leaving 11 bases between them.

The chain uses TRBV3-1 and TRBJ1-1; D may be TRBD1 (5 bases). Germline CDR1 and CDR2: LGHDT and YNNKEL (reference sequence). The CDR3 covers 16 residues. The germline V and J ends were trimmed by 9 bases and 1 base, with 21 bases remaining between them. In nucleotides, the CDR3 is TGTGCCAGGAGCAGACACGGACTTCAGGGGAACACTGAAGCTTTCTTT. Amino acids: CARSRHGLQGNTEAFF.

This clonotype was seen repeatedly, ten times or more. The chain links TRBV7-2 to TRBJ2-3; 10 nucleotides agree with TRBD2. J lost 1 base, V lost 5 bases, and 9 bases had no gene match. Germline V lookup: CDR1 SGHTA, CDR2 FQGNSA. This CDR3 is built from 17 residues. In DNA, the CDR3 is TGTGCCAGCAGCCCCTTAGCGGGAGGTAGGGGCACAGATACGCAGTATTTT. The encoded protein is CASSPLAGGRGTDTQYF.

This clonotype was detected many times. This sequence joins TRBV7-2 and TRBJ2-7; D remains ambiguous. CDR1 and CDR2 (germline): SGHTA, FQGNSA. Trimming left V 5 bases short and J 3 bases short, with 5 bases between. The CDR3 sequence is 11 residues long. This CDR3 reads CASSAVYEQYF. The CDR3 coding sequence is TGTGCCAGCAGCGCGGTCTACGAGCAGTACTTC.

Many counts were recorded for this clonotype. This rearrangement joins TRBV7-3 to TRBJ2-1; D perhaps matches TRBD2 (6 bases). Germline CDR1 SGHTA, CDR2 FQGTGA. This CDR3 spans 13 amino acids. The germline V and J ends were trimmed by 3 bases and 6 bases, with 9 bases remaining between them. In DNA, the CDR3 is TGTGCCAGCAGCTTGGACTATCGCAATGAGCAGTTCTTC. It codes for CASSLDYRNEQFF.

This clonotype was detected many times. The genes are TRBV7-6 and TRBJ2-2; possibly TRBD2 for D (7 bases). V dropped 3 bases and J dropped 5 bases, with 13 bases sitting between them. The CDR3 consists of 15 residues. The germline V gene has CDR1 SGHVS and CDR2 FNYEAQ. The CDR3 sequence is CASSFKGGVTGELFF. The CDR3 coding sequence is TGTGCCAGCAGCTTCAAGGGGGGGGTTACCGGGGAGCTGTTTTTT. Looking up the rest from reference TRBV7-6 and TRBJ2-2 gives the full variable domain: GAGVSQSPRYKVTKRGQDVALRCDPISGHVSLYWYRQALGQGPEFLTYFNYEAQQDKSGLPNDRFSAERPEGSISTLTIQRTEQRDSAMYRCASSFKGGVTGELFFGEGSRLTVL.

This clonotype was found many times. The CDR3 reads CASSHGTGGQETQYF. CDR3 coding DNA: TGCGCCAGCAGTCACGGGACAGGAGGCCAAGAGACCCAGTACTTC. The gene calls are TRBV5-1 and TRBJ2-5, with 8 bases identical to TRBD1. Germline trimming cut 5 bases from V and 1 base from J; bases unmatched to any gene: 7. The germline V gene encodes CDR1 SGHRS and CDR2 YFSETQ. The CDR3 is 15 residues long.

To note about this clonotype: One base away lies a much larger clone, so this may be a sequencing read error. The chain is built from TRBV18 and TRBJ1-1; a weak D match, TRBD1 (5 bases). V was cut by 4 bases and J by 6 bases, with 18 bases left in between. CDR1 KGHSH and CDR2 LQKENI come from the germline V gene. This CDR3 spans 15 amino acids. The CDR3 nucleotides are TGTGCCAGCTCACAAGCGGGACGGGCTGTCGCTGAAGCTTTCTTT. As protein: CASSQAGRAVAEAFF.

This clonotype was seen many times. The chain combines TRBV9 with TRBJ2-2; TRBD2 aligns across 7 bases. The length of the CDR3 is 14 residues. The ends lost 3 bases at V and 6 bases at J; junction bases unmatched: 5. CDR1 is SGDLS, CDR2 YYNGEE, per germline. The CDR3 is CASSEGLEPGELFF. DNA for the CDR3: TGTGCCAGCAGCGAAGGACTAGAGCCCGGGGAGCTGTTTTTT.

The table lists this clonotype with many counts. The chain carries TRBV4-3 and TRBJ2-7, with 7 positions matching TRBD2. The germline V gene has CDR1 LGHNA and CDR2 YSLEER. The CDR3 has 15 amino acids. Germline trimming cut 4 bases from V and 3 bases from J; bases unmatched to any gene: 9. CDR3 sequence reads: CASSLTRLASYEQYF. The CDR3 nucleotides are TGCGCCAGCAGCCTTACCCGACTAGCTAGCTACGAGCAGTACTTC.

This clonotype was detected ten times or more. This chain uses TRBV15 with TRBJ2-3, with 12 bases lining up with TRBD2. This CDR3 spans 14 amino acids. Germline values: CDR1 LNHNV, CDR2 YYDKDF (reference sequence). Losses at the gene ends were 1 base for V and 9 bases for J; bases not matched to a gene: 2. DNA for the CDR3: TGTGCCACCAGCAGAGCCACTAGCGGGAGGACGCAGTATTTT. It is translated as CATSRATSGRTQYF.

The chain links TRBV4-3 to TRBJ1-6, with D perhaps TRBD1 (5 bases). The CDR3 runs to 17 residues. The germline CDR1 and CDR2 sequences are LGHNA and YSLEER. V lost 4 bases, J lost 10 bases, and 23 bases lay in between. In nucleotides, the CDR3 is TGCGCCAGCAGCCCGGCTACGTATCCGTCGAGGGGATCACCCCTCCACTTT. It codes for CASSPATYPSRGSPLHF.

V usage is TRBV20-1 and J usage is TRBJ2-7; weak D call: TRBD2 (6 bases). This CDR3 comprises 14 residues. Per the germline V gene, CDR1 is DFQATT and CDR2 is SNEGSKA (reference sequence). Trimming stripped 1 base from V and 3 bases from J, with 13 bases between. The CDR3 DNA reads TGCAGTGCTAGAGTTTGGGGGGAGGTCTACGAGCAGTACTTC. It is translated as CSARVWGEVYEQYF.

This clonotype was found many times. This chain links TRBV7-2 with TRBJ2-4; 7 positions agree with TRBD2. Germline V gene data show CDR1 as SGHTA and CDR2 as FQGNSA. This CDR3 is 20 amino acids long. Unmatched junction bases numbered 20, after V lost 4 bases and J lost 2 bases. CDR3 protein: CASSSTRPAGEGWTKNIQYF. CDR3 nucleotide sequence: TGTGCCAGCAGCTCGACCAGGCCGGCGGGAGAGGGGTGGACCAAAAACATTCAGTACTTC.

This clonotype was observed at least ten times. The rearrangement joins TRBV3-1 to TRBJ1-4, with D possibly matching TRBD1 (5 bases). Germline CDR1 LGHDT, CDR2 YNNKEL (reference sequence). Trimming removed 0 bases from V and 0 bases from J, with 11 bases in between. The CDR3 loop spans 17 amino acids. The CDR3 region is CASSQDRGIATNEKLFF. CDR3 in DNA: TGTGCCAGCAGCCAAGATCGGGGGATTGCAACTAATGAAAAACTGTTTTTT.

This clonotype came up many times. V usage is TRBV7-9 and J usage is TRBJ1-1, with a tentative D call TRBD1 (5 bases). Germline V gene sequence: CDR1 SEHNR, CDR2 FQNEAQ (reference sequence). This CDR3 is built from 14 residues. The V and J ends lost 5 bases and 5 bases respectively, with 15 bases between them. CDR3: CASSPWRQGTEAFF. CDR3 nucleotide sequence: TGTGCCAGCAGCCCCTGGAGGCAGGGAACTGAAGCTTTCTTT.

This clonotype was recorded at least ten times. The CDR3 nucleotides are TGCGCCAGCAGCCCCGGGAAGGCCCGCCAAGAGACCCAGTACTTC. It codes for CASSPGKARQETQYF. The V gene is TRBV4-1, the J gene TRBJ2-5, with D possibly matching TRBD2 (5 bases). Germline-derived CDR1 and CDR2 are MGHRA and YSYEKL. V lost 4 bases and J 1 base, leaving 13 bases between the germline ends. The CDR3 is 15 amino acids.

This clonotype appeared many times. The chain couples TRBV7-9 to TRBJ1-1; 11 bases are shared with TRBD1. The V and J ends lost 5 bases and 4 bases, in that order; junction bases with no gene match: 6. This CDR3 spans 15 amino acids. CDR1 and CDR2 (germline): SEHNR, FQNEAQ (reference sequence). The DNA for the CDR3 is TGTGCCAGCAGCCTAAGAGGGACAGGGGGCACTGAAGCTTTCTTT. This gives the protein CASSLRGTGGTEAFF.

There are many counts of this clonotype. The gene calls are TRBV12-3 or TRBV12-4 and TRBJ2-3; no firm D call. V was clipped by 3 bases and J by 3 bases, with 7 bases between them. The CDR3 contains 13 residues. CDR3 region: CASSFTLTDTQYF. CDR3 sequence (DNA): TGTGCCAGCAGTTTTACACTAACAGATACGCAGTATTTT.

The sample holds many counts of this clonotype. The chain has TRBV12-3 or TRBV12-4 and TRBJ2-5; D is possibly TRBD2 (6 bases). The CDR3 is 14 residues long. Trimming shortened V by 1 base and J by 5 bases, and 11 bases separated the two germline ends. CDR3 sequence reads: CASSLGGGWETQYF. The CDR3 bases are TGTGCCAGCAGTTTAGGCGGAGGGTGGGAGACCCAGTACTTC.

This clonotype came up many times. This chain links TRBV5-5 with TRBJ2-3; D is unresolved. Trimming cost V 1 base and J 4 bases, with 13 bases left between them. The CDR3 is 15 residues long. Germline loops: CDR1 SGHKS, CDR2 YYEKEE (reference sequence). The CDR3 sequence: CASSLSTVRSDTQYF. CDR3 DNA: TGTGCCAGCAGCTTGAGTACGGTACGGTCAGATACGCAGTATTTT.